Given below is one T cell receptor (beta chain) in context. Germline lookup yields CDR1 MGHRA and CDR2 YSYEKL. V dropped 0 bases and J dropped 7 bases, with 13 bases sitting between them. The length of the CDR3 is 15 residues. Using immunoSEQ multiplex PCR, the repertoire was profiled, and TCRdb retains in-frame clones only, with some absent. The sample includes roughly 62,000 clones, 89% of them seen just once. These data originate in a study of T cell changes during pregnancy in multiple sclerosis. This rearrangement joins TRBV4-1 to TRBJ2-1, with a tentative D call TRBD2 (6 bases). The material sequenced was peripheral blood, taken in the first trimester of pregnancy. The TCR comes from a female donor with multiple sclerosis, enrolled in a pregnancy study. The CDR3 DNA follows: TGCGCCAGCAGCCAAGAACCGGGAGAAGGGAATGAGCAGTTCTTC. Protein product: CASSQEPGEGNEQFF.